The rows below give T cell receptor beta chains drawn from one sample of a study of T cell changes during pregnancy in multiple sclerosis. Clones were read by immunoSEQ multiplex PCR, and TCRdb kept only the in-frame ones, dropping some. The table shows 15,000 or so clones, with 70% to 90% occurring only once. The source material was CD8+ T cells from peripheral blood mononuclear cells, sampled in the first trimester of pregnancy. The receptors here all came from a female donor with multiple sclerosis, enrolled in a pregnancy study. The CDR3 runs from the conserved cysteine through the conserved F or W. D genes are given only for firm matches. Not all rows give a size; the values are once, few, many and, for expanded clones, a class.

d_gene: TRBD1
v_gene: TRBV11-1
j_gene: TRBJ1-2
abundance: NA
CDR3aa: CASSSRDRTGEGYTF
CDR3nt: TGTGCCAGCAGCTCTCGGGACAGGACGGGGGAAGGCTACACCTTC

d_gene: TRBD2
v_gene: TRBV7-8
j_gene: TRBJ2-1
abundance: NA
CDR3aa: CASSFLAGGPDEQFF
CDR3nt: TGTGCCAGCAGCTTTCTAGCGGGGGGGCCGGATGAGCAGTTCTTC

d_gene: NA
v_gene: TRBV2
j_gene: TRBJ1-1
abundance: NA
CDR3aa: CASTVGGNRGRGVEAFF
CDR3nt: TGTGCCAGCACTGTGGGGGGGAATAGGGGGAGAGGAGTGGAAGCTTTCTTT

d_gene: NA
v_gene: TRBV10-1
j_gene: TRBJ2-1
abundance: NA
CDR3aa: CASSETLGMSDEQFF
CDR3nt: TGCGCCAGCAGTGAGACCCTAGGAATGAGCGATGAGCAGTTCTTC

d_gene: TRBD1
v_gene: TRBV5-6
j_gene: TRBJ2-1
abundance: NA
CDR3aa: CASSPFSQGAFYNEQFF
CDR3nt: TGTGCCAGCAGCCCTTTCTCACAGGGGGCATTCTACAATGAGCAGTTCTTC

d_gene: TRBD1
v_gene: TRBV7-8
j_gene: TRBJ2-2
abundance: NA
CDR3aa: CASSLVVTGVTGELFF
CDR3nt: TGTGCCAGCAGCTTAGTCGTGACAGGGGTTACCGGGGAGCTGTTTTTT

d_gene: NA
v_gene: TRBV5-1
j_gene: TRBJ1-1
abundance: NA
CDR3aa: CASSLPPQGNTEAFF
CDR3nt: TGCGCCAGCAGCTTGCCCCCGCAGGGGAACACTGAAGCTTTCTTT

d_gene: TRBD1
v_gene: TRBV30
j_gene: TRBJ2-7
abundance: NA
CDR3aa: CAWSTDRDYEQYF
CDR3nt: TGTGCCTGGAGTACAGACAGGGACTACGAGCAGTACTTC

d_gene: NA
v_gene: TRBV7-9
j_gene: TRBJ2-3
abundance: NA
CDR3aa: CASSLVVAATSKDTDTQYF
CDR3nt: TGTGCCAGCAGCTTAGTGGTGGCGGCTACTAGCAAAGACACAGATACGCAGTATTTT

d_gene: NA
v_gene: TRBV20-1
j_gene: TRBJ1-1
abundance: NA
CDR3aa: CSARTPLGAFF
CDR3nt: TGCAGTGCTAGAACTCCACTTGGAGCTTTCTTT

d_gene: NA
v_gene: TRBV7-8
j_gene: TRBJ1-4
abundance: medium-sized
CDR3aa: CASSLVRSNEKLFF
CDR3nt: TGTGCCAGCAGCTTAGTTAGATCTAATGAAAAACTGTTTTTT

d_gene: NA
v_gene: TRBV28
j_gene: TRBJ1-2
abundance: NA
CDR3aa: CASSLTRGGYGYTF
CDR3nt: TGTGCCAGCAGTTTAACACGCGGGGGCTATGGCTACACCTTC

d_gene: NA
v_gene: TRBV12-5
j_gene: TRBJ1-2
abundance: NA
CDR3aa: CASGFCCPGIYGYTF
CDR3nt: TGTGCTAGTGGTTTCTGCTGCCCCGGGATATATGGCTACACCTTC

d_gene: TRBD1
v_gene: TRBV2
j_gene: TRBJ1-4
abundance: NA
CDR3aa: CATGVETGDIYEKLFF
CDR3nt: TGTGCCACGGGAGTAGAGACAGGGGATATTTATGAAAAACTGTTTTTT

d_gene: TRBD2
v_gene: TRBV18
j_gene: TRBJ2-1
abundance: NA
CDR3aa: CASSVPEHPDGRAAYNEQFF
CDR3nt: TGTGCCAGCTCAGTACCCGAACACCCTGACGGGAGGGCCGCCTACAATGAGCAGTTCTTC

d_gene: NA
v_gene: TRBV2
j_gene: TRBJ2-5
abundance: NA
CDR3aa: CASITGRGETQYF
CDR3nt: TGTGCCAGCATAACGGGCAGGGGAGAGACCCAGTACTTC

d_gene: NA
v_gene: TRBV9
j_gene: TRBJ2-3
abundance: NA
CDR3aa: CASSVAGAGTDTQYF
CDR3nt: TGTGCCAGCAGCGTTGCGGGGGCCGGCACAGATACGCAGTATTTT

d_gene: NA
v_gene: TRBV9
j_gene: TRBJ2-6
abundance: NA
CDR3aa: CASSVPGTGANVLTF
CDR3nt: TGTGCCAGCAGCGTCCCCGGGACTGGGGCCAACGTCCTGACTTTC

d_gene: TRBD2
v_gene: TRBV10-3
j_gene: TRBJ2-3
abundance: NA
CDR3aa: CAISSASGPGTDTQYF
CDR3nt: TGTGCCATCAGTTCGGCTAGCGGGCCGGGTACAGATACGCAGTATTTT

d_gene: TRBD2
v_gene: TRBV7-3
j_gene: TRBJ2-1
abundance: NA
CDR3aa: CASSLGGTSGFNPYNEQFF
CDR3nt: TGTGCCAGCAGCTTAGGTGGGACTAGCGGGTTCAATCCATACAATGAGCAGTTCTTC

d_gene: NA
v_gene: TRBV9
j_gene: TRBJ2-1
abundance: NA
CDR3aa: CASSVGGGDEQFF
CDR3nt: TGTGCCAGCAGCGTAGGGGGGGGCGATGAGCAGTTCTTC

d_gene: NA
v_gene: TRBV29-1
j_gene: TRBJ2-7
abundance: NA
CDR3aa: CSGTTGGGQQYF
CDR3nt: TGCAGCGGTACTACAGGGGGGGGACAGCAGTACTTC

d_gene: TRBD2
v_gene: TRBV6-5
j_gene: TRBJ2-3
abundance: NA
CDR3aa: CASSSPWTSGRDTQYF
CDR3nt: TGTGCCAGCAGTTCACCCTGGACTAGCGGGAGGGATACGCAGTATTTT

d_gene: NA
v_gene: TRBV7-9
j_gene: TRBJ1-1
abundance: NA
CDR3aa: CASSSGREAFF
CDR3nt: TGTGCCAGCAGCTCAGGGAGGGAAGCTTTCTTT

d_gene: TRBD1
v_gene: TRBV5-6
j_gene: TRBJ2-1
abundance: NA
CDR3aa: CASSLETGGGDEQFF
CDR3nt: TGTGCCAGCAGCTTGGAGACAGGGGGAGGGGATGAGCAGTTCTTC

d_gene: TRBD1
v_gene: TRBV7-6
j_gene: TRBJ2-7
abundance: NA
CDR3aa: CASSSDRDPPYEQYF
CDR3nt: TGTGCCAGCAGCTCCGACAGGGATCCACCCTACGAGCAGTACTTC

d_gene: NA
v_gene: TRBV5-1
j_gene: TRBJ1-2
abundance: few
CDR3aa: CASSPPGISYGYTF
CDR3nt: TGCGCCAGCAGCCCCCCAGGGATCTCCTATGGCTACACCTTC

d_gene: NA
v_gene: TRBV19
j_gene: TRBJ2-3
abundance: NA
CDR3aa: CASSIQSTDTQYF
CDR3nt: TGTGCCAGTAGTATCCAAAGCACAGATACGCAGTATTTT

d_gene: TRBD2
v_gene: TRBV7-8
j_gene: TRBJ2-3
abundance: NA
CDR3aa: CASSYLTGGRTDTQYF
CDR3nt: TGTGCCAGCAGCTACCTGACGGGGGGGCGCACAGATACGCAGTATTTT

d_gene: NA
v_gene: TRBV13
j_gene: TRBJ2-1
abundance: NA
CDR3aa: CASSVLGDNEQFF
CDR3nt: TGTGCCAGCAGCGTCCTCGGAGACAATGAGCAGTTCTTC

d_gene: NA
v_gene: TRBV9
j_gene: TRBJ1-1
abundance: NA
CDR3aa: CASSAQTDVNTEAFF
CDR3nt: TGTGCCAGCAGCGCCCAGACAGATGTGAACACTGAAGCTTTCTTT

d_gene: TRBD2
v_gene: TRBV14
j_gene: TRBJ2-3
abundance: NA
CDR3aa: CASSQASGGFHTQYF
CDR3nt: TGTGCCAGCAGCCAAGCTAGCGGGGGGTTTCATACGCAGTATTTT

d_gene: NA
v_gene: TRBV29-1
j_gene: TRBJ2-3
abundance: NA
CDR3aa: CSVVVEDTQYF
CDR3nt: TGCAGCGTTGTAGTTGAAGATACGCAGTATTTT

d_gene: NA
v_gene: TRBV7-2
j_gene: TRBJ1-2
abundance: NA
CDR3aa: CASSLATRYGYTF
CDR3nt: TGTGCCAGCAGCTTGGCCACACGCTATGGCTACACCTTC

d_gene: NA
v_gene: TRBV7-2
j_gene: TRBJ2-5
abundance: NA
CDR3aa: CASSSRSAAGLQETQYF
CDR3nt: TGTGCCAGCAGCTCCCGTAGTGCTGCGGGGCTACAAGAGACCCAGTACTTC

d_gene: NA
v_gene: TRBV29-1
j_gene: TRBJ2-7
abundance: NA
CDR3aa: CSVVTGRYEQYF
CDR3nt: TGCAGCGTTGTAACAGGGCGCTACGAGCAGTACTTC

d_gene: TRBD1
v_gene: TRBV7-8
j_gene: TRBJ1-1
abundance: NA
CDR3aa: CASSLLETGVYTEAFF
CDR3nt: TGTGCCAGCAGCTTATTGGAGACAGGGGTGTACACTGAAGCTTTCTTT

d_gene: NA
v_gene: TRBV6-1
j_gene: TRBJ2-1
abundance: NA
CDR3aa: CATTVSSYNEQFF
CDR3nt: TGTGCCACAACCGTGAGCTCCTACAATGAGCAGTTCTTC

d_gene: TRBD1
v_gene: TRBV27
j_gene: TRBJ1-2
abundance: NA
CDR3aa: CASSRGTDYGYTF
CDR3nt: TGTGCCAGCAGTAGGGGGACAGACTATGGCTACACCTTC

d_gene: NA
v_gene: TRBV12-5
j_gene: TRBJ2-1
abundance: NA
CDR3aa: CASGMTGYNEQFF
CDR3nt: TGTGCTAGTGGTATGACAGGTTACAATGAGCAGTTCTTC

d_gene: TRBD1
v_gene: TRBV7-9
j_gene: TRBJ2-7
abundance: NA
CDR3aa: CASSLSYRGASYEQYF
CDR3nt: TGTGCCAGCAGCTTATCCTACAGGGGGGCCTCCTACGAGCAGTACTTC

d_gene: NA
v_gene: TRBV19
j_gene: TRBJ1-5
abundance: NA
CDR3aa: CASSKTGTLSVVSNQPQHF
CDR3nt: TGTGCCAGTAGTAAAACCGGGACACTTTCCGTCGTCAGCAATCAGCCCCAGCATTTT

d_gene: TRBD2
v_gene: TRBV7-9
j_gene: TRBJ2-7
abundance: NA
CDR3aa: CASSFSSGTSYEQYF
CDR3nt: TGTGCCAGCAGCTTCTCTAGCGGCACCTCCTACGAGCAGTACTTC

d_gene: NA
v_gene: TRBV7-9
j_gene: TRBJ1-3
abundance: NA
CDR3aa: CASSLPAEAGNTIYF
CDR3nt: TGTGCCAGCAGCTTACCCGCTGAGGCTGGAAACACCATATATTTT

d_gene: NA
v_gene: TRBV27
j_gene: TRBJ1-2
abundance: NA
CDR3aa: CASSPGGDYGYTF
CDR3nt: TGTGCCAGCAGCCCGGGGGGAGACTATGGCTACACCTTC

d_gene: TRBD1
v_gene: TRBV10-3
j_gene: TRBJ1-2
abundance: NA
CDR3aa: CAIRGQARDNYGYTF
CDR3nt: TGTGCCATCAGGGGACAGGCCCGCGATAACTATGGCTACACCTTC

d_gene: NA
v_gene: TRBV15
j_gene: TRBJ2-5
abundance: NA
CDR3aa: CATRGGGTQYF
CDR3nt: TGTGCCACGAGAGGTGGAGGGACCCAGTACTTC